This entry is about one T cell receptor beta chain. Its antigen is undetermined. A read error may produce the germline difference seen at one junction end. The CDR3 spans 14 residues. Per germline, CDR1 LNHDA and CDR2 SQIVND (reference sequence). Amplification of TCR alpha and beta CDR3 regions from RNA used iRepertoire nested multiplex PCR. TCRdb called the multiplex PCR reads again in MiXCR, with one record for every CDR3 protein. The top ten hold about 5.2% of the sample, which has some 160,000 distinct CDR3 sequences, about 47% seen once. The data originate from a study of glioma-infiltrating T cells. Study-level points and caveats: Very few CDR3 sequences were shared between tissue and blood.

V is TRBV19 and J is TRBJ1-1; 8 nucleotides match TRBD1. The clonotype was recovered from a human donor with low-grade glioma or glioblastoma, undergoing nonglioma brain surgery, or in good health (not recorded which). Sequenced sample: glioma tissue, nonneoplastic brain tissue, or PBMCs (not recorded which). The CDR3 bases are TGTGCCAGTCTCAAGGACAGGGTGAATACTGAAGCTTTCTTT. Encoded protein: CASLKDRVNTEAFF.